This TCR beta chain was recovered during a study of blood T cell repertoires in COVID-19. Trimming stripped 0 bases from V and 0 bases from J, with 13 bases between. The CDR3 totals 17 residues. CDR1 is SGHDT and CDR2 is YYEEEE in the germline V gene. Generated by immunoSEQ multiplex PCR, the TCRdb table keeps only in-frame clones and is missing some. Of 240,000 or so clones listed, around 86% are singletons. The sequenced material came from peripheral blood. The chain links TRBV5-6 to TRBJ1-3; TRBD1 might be the D (6 bases). This clonotype was obtained from a woman in her thirties who had recovered from COVID-19. DNA of the CDR3: TGTGCCAGCAGCTTGGGGATACAGGGATTCTCTGGAAACACCATATATTTT. Amino acids: CASSLGIQGFSGNTIYF. The full variable domain, its missing parts supplied by reference TRBV5-6 and TRBJ1-3, is DAGVTQSPTHLIKTRGQQVTLRCSPKSGHDTVSWYQQALGQGPQFIFQYYEEEERQRGNFPDRFSGHQFPNYSSELNVNALLLGDSALYLCASSLGIQGFSGNTIYFGEGSWLTVV.